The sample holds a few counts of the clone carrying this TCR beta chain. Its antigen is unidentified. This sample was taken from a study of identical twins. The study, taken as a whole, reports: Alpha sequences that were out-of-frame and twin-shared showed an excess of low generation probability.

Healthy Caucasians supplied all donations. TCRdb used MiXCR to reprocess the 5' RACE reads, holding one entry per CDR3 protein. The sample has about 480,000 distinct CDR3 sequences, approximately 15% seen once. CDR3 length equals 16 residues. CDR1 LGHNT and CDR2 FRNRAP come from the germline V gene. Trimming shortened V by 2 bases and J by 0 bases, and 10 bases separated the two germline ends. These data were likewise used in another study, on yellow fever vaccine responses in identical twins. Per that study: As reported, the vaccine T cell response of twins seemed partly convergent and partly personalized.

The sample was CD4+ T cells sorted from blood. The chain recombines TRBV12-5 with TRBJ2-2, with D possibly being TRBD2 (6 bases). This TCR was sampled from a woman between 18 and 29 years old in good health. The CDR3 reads CASGLQGGSNTGELFF. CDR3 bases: TGTGCTAGTGGTTTGCAGGGAGGTTCGAACACCGGGGAGCTGTTTTTT.